What follows is one T cell receptor (beta chain) and its context. The specificity of this receptor is unknown. No clone much larger than this one lies a single base away; base qualities are absent. This entry is derived from a study of T cell changes during pregnancy in multiple sclerosis (dated by TCRdb to about 2019). Turning to the overall study: In women with multiple sclerosis, the researchers looked at how the T cell repertoire shifted as pregnancy progressed.

Libraries were prepared through the immunoSEQ multiplex PCR assay. As stored in TCRdb, this immuneACCESS dataset retains in-frame rearrangements with V and J assigned. A fraction of the clones does not appear; measured against another copy, unresolved V genes explain less than half of the discrepancy, and the remainder lacks a known reason. Counted in this sample were approximately 70,000 clones; 94% of them appeared once. Jointly, the top ten make up over 0.12% of the sample. This specimen was CD4+ T cells from peripheral blood mononuclear cells, taken after pregnancy. The receptor was isolated from a female donor with multiple sclerosis, enrolled in a pregnancy study.

The CDR3 region has the sequence CASSLAGQGNQPQHF. The DNA sequence is given as TGTGCCAGCAGCTTGGCGGGACAGGGCAATCAGCCCCAGCATTTT. This chain joins TRBV5-4 to TRBJ1-5; TRBD1 aligns with 8 central bases. Trimming leaves V shorter by 0 bases and J shorter by 2 bases, with the junction holding 1 base beyond the gene matches. The CDR3, from cysteine to phenylalanine, totals 15 residues. The kept DNA is CDR3 alone, 45 bases in frame from the first base. CDR1 and CDR2, per the germline V gene (reference sequence), are SGHNT and YYREEE.